This is a list of T cell receptor beta chains from one sample in a study of blood T cell repertoires in COVID-19. Sequencing used immunoSEQ multiplex PCR; TCRdb keeps in-frame clones, though not all of them. The sample comprises some 170,000 clones, around 80% of which are singletons, and 11% rests with the top ten. The specimen sequenced was peripheral blood. The receptors derive from a man aged 60 to 75 with active or convalescent COVID-19. Each CDR3 is given with its conserved first and last residue. The D gene is left open where the match is weak. Some rows mark clone size as missing; the rest say once, few, many or name a class of expanded clone.

v_gene	d_gene	j_gene	abundance	CDR3nt	CDR3aa
TRBV15	TRBD2	TRBJ2-5	NA	TGTGCCACCAGCAGGGGACTAGTGGGTCAAGAGACCCAGTACTTC	CATSRGLVGQETQYF
TRBV5-1	NA	TRBJ1-1	NA	TGCGCCAGCAGCTTGGACGCGGATACCCTTGAAGCTTTCTTT	CASSLDADTLEAFF
TRBV5-1	TRBD2	TRBJ2-1	NA	TGCGCCAGCCTAAGCGGGAGTGGCGACAATGAGCAGTTCTTC	CASLSGSGDNEQFF
TRBV13	TRBD1	TRBJ2-7	NA	TGTGCCAGCAGCTTAGAAGTGGGACAGGGTTTTTCCTACGAGCAGTACTTC	CASSLEVGQGFSYEQYF
TRBV21-1	NA	TRBJ2-2	NA	TGTGCCAGCACTGGACTAGCGGGGGAAAAGGCCGGGGAGCTGTTTTTT	CASTGLAGEKAGELFF
TRBV29-1	NA	TRBJ1-2	NA	TGCAGCGCCGCGGGAGGGGTTATGGGCTATGGCTACACCTTC	CSAAGGVMGYGYTF
TRBV19	TRBD2	TRBJ2-7	NA	TGTGCCAGTAGTATCGGCGGGAGGAGGTACGAGCAGTACTTC	CASSIGGRRYEQYF
TRBV5-1	TRBD2	TRBJ2-5	NA	TGCGCCAGCAGCTTGGGTCTAGCGGGGGACCAAGAGACCCAGTACTTC	CASSLGLAGDQETQYF
TRBV19	NA	TRBJ1-6	NA	TGTGCCAGTACGCGCGGCAATTCACCCCTCCACTTT	CASTRGNSPLHF
TRBV5-6	NA	TRBJ1-4	once	TGTGCCAGCAGCTTTGGGCAGATTAATGAAAAACTGTTTTTT	CASSFGQINEKLFF
TRBV6-1	TRBD1	TRBJ1-1	NA	TGTGCCAGCAGTGAAGGGACAGGGTTTGCCACTGAAGCTTTCTTT	CASSEGTGFATEAFF